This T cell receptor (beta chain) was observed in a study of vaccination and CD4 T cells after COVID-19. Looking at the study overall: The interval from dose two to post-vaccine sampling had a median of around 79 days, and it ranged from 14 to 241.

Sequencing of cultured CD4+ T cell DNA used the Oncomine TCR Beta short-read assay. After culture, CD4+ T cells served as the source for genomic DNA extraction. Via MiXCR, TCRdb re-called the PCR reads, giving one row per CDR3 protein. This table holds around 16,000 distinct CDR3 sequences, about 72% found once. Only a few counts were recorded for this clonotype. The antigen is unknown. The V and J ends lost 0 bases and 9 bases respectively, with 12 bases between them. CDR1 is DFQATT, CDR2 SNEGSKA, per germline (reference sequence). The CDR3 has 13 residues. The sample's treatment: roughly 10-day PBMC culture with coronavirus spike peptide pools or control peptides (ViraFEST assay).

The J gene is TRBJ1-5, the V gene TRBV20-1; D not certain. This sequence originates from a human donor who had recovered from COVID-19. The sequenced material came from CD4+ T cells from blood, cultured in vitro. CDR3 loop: CSAREGAARPQHF. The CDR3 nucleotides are TGCAGTGCTAGAGAGGGAGCCGCTCGGCCCCAGCATTTT.